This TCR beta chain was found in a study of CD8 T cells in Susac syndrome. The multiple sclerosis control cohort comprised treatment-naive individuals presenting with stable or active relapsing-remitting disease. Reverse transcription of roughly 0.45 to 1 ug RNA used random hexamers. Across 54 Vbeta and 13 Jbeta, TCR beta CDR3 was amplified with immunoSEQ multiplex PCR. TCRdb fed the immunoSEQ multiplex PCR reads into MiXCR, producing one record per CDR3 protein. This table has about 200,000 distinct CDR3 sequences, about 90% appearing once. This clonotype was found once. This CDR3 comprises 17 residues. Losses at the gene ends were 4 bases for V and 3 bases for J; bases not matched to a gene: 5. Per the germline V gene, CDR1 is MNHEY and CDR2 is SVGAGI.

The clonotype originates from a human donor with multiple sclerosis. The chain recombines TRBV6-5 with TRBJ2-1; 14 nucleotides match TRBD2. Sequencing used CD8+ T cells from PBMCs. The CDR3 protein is CASSSGLAGGGYNEQFF. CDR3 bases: TGTGCCAGCAGTTCTGGACTAGCGGGAGGCGGCTACAATGAGCAGTTCTTC.